Listed here are 5 T cell receptor beta chains from one sample, sequenced in a study of blood T cell repertoires in COVID-19. Sequencing was performed with immunoSEQ multiplex PCR; in TCRdb, only in-frame clones are kept and a portion is missing. Of some 150,000 clones listed, roughly 84% are singletons. Sequencing was carried out using PBMCs or T cells enriched from blood (not recorded which). Receptors originate from a woman aged 45-65 years who had been exposed to COVID-19.

V and J are TRBV18 and TRBJ2-3, with 9 positions matching TRBD2. Germline V gene data show CDR1 as KGHSH and CDR2 as LQKENI. The CDR3 totals 16 residues. J gave up 4 bases and V 3 bases, and 8 bases lay outside the gene matches. CDR3 sequence reads: CASSPVAGVTPDTQYF. CDR3 bases: TGTGCCAGCTCACCGGTAGCGGGAGTTACGCCAGATACGCAGTATTTT.

This sequence joins TRBV6-5 and TRBJ2-3, with D unclear. CDR3 length: 12 amino acids. Between the trimmed V and J ends, which lost 2 bases and 4 bases, there was a span of 4 bases. The V gene's germline CDR1 is MNHEY and CDR2 SVGAGI. Here the CDR3 DNA reads TGTGCCAGCAGTTACGTCGCAGATACGCAGTATTTT. Translation: CASSYVADTQYF.

The V gene is TRBV7-8, the J gene TRBJ1-4, with 11 bases identical to TRBD1. The V gene's germline CDR1 is SGHVS and CDR2 FQNEAQ. This CDR3 is 17 amino acids long. Trimming removed 4 bases from V and 0 bases from J; junction bases left unmatched: 4. This chain's CDR3 is CASSSVGQGATNEKLFF. The CDR3 nucleotides read TGTGCCAGCAGCTCTGTGGGACAGGGGGCAACTAATGAAAAACTGTTTTTT.

The chain employs TRBV5-1 and TRBJ1-4; tentative D call: TRBD1 (6 bases). Germline V CDR1 and CDR2: SGHRS, YFSETQ. The CDR3 covers 14 residues. With 2 bases removed from V and 10 bases from J, the gap between germline ends came to 15 bases. The CDR3 nucleotides read TGCGCCAGCAGCTTATCAGGGGAGAGAGGAAAACTGTTTTTT. Its protein is CASSLSGERGKLFF.

The V gene is TRBV7-2, the J gene TRBJ1-1, with 10 bases identical to TRBD1. This CDR3 comprises 18 residues. The trim removed 2 bases at V and 1 base at J, leaving 10 bases unmatched. Germline CDR1 SGHTA, CDR2 FQGNSA. The CDR3 DNA is TGTGCCAGCAGCTTATTGGGTCCCGGGACAGGGGCGAACACTGAAGCTTTCTTT. As protein: CASSLLGPGTGANTEAFF.